The rows below give T cell receptor beta chains drawn from one sample of a study of metastatic and nonmetastatic thyroid tumors. Through MiXCR, TCRdb re-clonotyped the PCR reads. This table has more than 20,000 clones, over 9.5% appearing once. Sequencing was done on a sample of blood. The origin of the receptors is a female donor with papillary thyroid cancer or a benign thyroid nodule (not recorded which). Some clones in this sample may be carry-over from other donors' samples. Each CDR3 is given with its conserved first and last residue. Each record gives: D gene, J gene, clone size, V gene, CDR3 DNA, CDR3 protein. The D gene is left open where the match is weak. Expanded clones are given a class, and other clones once, few, many or no size at all.

>.|TRBJ1-2|medium-sized|TRBV28
TGTGCCAGCTTTGACAGACCTAACTATGGCTACACCTTC
CASFDRPNYGYTF
>TRBD2|TRBJ2-5|many|TRBV6-1
TGTGCCAGCAGTCCAACTAGCGGGAGTTTTGAGACCCAGTACTTC
CASSPTSGSFETQYF
>TRBD1|TRBJ2-7|many|TRBV5-6
TGTGCCAGCAGCTTTCGGGGCGCGGCCAGGGGGCCCCACGAGCAGTACTTC
CASSFRGAARGPHEQYF
>TRBD1|TRBJ2-7|many|TRBV7-9
TGTGCCAGCAGCCCGATCACAGGGGCCAAAACCTACGAGCAGTACTTC
CASSPITGAKTYEQYF
>TRBD2|TRBJ2-1|many|TRBV11-2
TGTGCCAGCAGAGCGGGAGGGTTCTACAATGAGCAGTTCTTC
CASRAGGFYNEQFF
>.|TRBJ2-7|many|TRBV11-1
TGTGCCAGCAGCTCAATCACGGGCTACGAGCAGTACTTC
CASSSITGYEQYF
>TRBD1|TRBJ2-7|many|TRBV29-1
TGCAGCGTTAGGGGGCGATTTCTCTACGAGCAGTACTTC
CSVRGRFLYEQYF
>.|TRBJ2-5|many|TRBV2
TGTGCCAGCAGTGAAGGGGTCTGGGAGACCCAGTACTTC
CASSEGVWETQYF
>.|TRBJ2-3|many|TRBV29-1
TGCAGCGTTGACGCCACTCATAGCACAGATACGCAGTATTTT
CSVDATHSTDTQYF
>TRBD2|TRBJ2-1|medium-sized|TRBV12-3/TRBV12-4
TGTGCCAATGGACAGCCACCCGGTAGCGGGAAGCATGAGCAGTTCTTC
CANGQPPGSGKHEQFF
>TRBD2|TRBJ2-1|many|TRBV28
TGTGCCAGCAGTTTTGTCGGGAGGGCCTCCTACAATGAGCAGTTCTTC
CASSFVGRASYNEQFF
>TRBD2|TRBJ2-7|many|TRBV30
TGTGCCTGGAGTCGGTTTCCACCGCTAGCGGGAGACCTCTACGAGCAGTACTTC
CAWSRFPPLAGDLYEQYF
>TRBD1|TRBJ2-7|many|TRBV4-3
TGCGCCAGCAGCCCAGGACAGGGGGCGGTCGAGCAGTACTTC
CASSPGQGAVEQYF
>.|TRBJ2-5|.|TRBV7-2
TGTGCCAGCAGCTTAGGTCAGGGGTGGCACCAAGAGACCCAGTACTTC
CASSLGQGWHQETQYF
>TRBD1|TRBJ1-6|many|TRBV7-9
TGTGCCAGCAGCTTCGGACAGGTGGATTCACCCCTCCACTTT
CASSFGQVDSPLHF